The 10 T cell receptor beta chains below come from one sample, sequenced in a study of radiation and T cells in renal cell carcinoma. The table came from immunoSEQ multiplex PCR; TCRdb's copy has only in-frame clones and leaves some out. Seen here are about 90,000 clones, 85% observed once, and the top ten hold around 9.4%. Time point here: blood 4 weeks post-SBRT, at nephrectomy. The sample's treatment: 15 Gy SBRT to primary tumor, nephrectomy 4 weeks later. This specimen was blood, taken from a patient whose treatment included radiotherapy and nephrectomy. Source of these receptors: a man in his fifties with renal cell carcinoma.

This chain uses TRBV9 with TRBJ2-2; perhaps TRBD2 as D (5 bases). V lost 2 bases, J lost 8 bases, and 16 bases lay in between. Germline values: CDR1 SGDLS, CDR2 YYNGEE. The CDR3 is 15 residues long. CDR3 nucleotide sequence: TGTGCCAGCAGCGTGACCGGACTCCTCTTTGGGGAGCTGTTTTTT. Protein product: CASSVTGLLFGELFF. The full variable domain, rest sourced from reference TRBV9 and TRBJ2-2, is DSGVTQTPKHLITATGQRVTLRCSPRSGDLSVYWYQQSLDQGLQFLIQYYNGEERAKGNILERFSAQQFPDLHSELNLSSLELGDSALYFCASSVTGLLFGELFFGEGSRLTVL.

The V and J genes are TRBV6-1 and TRBJ2-7, with 10 bases identical to TRBD2. V shed 0 bases, J shed 3 bases, and the junction held 8 bases outside the gene matches. The CDR3 has 17 amino acids. Per the germline V gene, CDR1 is MNHNS and CDR2 is SASEGT. CDR3 loop: CASSEARTSGVIYEQYF. DNA for the CDR3: TGTGCCAGCAGTGAAGCGAGGACTAGCGGAGTAATCTACGAGCAGTACTTC.

V is TRBV18 and J is TRBJ2-4; 7 bases line up with TRBD1. Germline V gene lookup returns CDR1 KGHSH and CDR2 LQKENI. This CDR3 has 15 residues. Trimming at V came to 3 bases and at J to 0 bases, leaving 2 bases not matched to a gene. The CDR3 protein is CASSPQGEAKNIQYF. The DNA for the CDR3 is TGTGCCAGCTCACCGCAGGGGGAAGCCAAAAACATTCAGTACTTC.

This chain joins TRBV10-3 and TRBJ2-7; D is ambiguous. The CDR3 spans 15 residues. V was trimmed by 0 bases and J by 0 bases, leaving 9 bases between them. Germline V CDR1 and CDR2: ENHRY, SYGVKD. In DNA form, the CDR3 reads TGTGCCATCAGTGAGTCCCAGAGCAGCTCCTACGAGCAGTACTTC. Its protein is CAISESQSSSYEQYF.

This clone was observed a single time. The chain carries TRBV6-5 and TRBJ1-2; TRBD1 might be the D (6 bases). V lost 5 bases and J 7 bases, leaving 14 bases between the germline ends. Germline V gene lookup returns CDR1 MNHEY and CDR2 SVGAGI. CDR3 length: 13 amino acids. The DNA of the CDR3 is TGTGCCAGCAGTCAGCGACAGGATCGTGGCTACACCTTC. It codes for CASSQRQDRGYTF.

This chain links TRBV15 with TRBJ2-7; either TRBD1 or TRBD2 may fit D (5 bases each). Germline-derived CDR1 and CDR2 are LNHNV and YYDKDF (reference sequence). The CDR3 is 13 amino acids. V dropped 2 bases and J dropped 4 bases, with 9 bases sitting between them. As DNA, the CDR3 is TGTGCCACCAGCAGATTGGGACCGTACGAGCAGTACTTC. Residues: CATSRLGPYEQYF. The whole variable domain, filled in from reference TRBV15 and TRBJ2-7, reads DAMVIQNPRYQVTQFGKPVTLSCSQTLNHNVMYWYQQKSSQAPKLLFHYYDKDFNNEADTPDNFQSRRPNTSFCFLDIRSPGLGDTAMYLCATSRLGPYEQYFGPGTRLTVT.

This clone has only one observation. DNA of the CDR3: TGTGCCATCAGTGAGTTCTCCGGGACGGATAATTCACCCCTCCACTTT. This codes for CAISEFSGTDNSPLHF. The chain couples TRBV10-3 to TRBJ1-6; tentative D call: TRBD1 (5 bases). V lost 1 base, J lost 5 bases, and 12 bases lay in between. The germline gives CDR1 ENHRY, CDR2 SYGVKD. The CDR3 is 16 amino acids.

The chain has TRBV10-2 and TRBJ1-5; TRBD1 matches 8 bases. The trim removed 10 bases at V and 2 bases at J, leaving 7 bases unmatched. Germline CDR1 is WSHSY and CDR2 is SAAADI. This CDR3 is 14 amino acids long. The CDR3 DNA is TGCGCCACACGGGAGACAGGGGGCAATCAGCCCCAGCATTTT. Protein product: CATRETGGNQPQHF.

This chain links TRBV15 with TRBJ1-1, with D unresolved. Germline V CDR1 and CDR2: LNHNV, YYDKDF (reference sequence). Trimming took off 0 bases at V and 1 base at J, with 9 bases between the two ends. The CDR3 spans 15 residues. CDR3 sequence (DNA): TGTGCCACCAGCAGAGATAAGAAACAGAACACTGAAGCTTTCTTT. This sequence encodes CATSRDKKQNTEAFF.

The V call is TRBV5-1, the J call TRBJ2-3; possibly TRBD2 for D (5 bases). The CDR3 length is 14 residues. The germline V gene encodes CDR1 SGHRS and CDR2 YFSETQ. The germline V and J ends were trimmed by 4 bases and 2 bases, with 11 bases remaining between them. CDR3 sequence (DNA): TGCGCCAGCAGCCGGGGTACATTCACAGATACGCAGTATTTT. It encodes CASSRGTFTDTQYF.